Listed here are 4 T cell receptor beta chains from one sample, sequenced in a study of immune cell composition in non-small cell lung cancer listed by TCRdb under 2017. Receptors were amplified or captured by the immunoSEQ multiplex PCR assay. TCRdb re-hosts the immuneACCESS table, in-frame sequences only. Its copies lack some clones; in the studies checked, an unresolved V gene accounts for under half of them, and the cause for the rest is not known. The sample table holds about 3,700 clones, of which 65% to 70% were seen once. In total, the top ten clones hold approximately 7.8% of the sample. Sequenced material: lung tumor tissue. The origin of the receptors is a human donor with non-small cell lung cancer.

J is TRBJ1-4 and V is TRBV21-1. TRBV21-1 counts as a pseudogene. The CDR3 consists of 11 residues. The CDR3 is CAGETNEKLFF. The DNA of the CDR3 is TGCGCGGGGGAAACTAATGAAAAACTGTTTTTT.

CDR3: CASSKKGEGNTEAFF. The DNA of the CDR3 is TGTGCCAGCAGCAAAAAGGGGGAGGGGAACACTGAAGCTTTCTTT. The V gene is TRBV21-1, the J gene TRBJ1-1. TRBV21-1 is a pseudogene segment. CDR3 length: 15 amino acids.

This clone is classed as medium-sized. The chain uses TRBV6-4 and TRBJ1-6; no firm D call. CDR1 MRHNA and CDR2 SNTAGT come from the germline V gene. V was cut by 0 bases and J by 6 bases, with 3 bases left in between. The CDR3 spans 13 residues. In DNA, the CDR3 is TGTGCCAGCAGTGACTCTATTAATTCACCCCTCCACTTT. This codes for CASSDSINSPLHF.

The chain joins TRBV9 to TRBJ2-7; D is perhaps TRBD1 (6 bases). CDR3 size: 14 residues. CDR1 SGDLS and CDR2 YYNGEE come from the germline V gene. V was pared by 2 bases and J by 3 bases, with 12 bases between. The CDR3 DNA sequence: TGTGCCAGCAGCGTCGGACAGACGAACTACGAGCAGTACTTC. This translates into CASSVGQTNYEQYF.